The 8 T cell receptor beta chains presented below share a single source sample, sequenced in a study of radiotherapy plus CTLA-4 blockade in lung cancer. Profiling relied on immunoSEQ multiplex PCR, and the TCRdb table lists in-frame clones only, not all of them. The table lists about 110,000 clones, 81% of them singletons. This specimen was peripheral blood, taken from a patient treated with radiotherapy plus ipilimumab. The receptors originated from a human donor with non-small cell lung cancer that progressed on radiotherapy plus ipilimumab. Some clones in this sample may be carry-over from other donors' samples.

This clone was seen once. The rearrangement joins TRBV2 to TRBJ1-2; 7 positions agree with TRBD1. The J segment lost 3 bases and the V segment lost 6 bases, leaving 7 bases of the junction unmatched. CDR1 and CDR2 from the germline V gene are SNHLY and FYNNEI. This CDR3 has 14 amino acids. The CDR3 DNA reads as TGTGCCAGCAGGAGGGACAGACCCTACTATGGCTACACCTTC. This encodes CASRRDRPYYGYTF.

The J gene is TRBJ2-6, the V gene TRBV7-3; D tentatively reads TRBD1 or TRBD2 (6 bases each). The CDR3 is made up of 17 amino acids. Germline CDR1 and CDR2: SGHTA and FQGTGA. The germline V and J ends were trimmed by 5 bases and 0 bases, with 14 bases remaining between them. The CDR3 sequence is CASSPGGGFSGANVLTF. The CDR3 DNA follows: TGTGCCAGCAGCCCCGGGGGCGGCTTCTCTGGGGCCAACGTCCTGACTTTC.

V and J are TRBV5-1 and TRBJ2-1, with TRBD1 identical over 7 bases. V shed 4 bases and J 15 bases; nucleotides not matched to a gene: 16. Germline CDR1 SGHRS, CDR2 YFSETQ. The CDR3 is made up of 14 amino acids. The CDR3 spells CASSTLGQGVRLFF. The CDR3 nucleotides are TGCGCCAGCAGCACATTGGGCCAGGGGGTGAGGCTGTTCTTC.

In its sample, this clone was seen a few times. This chain links TRBV15 with TRBJ2-5, with 9 bases identical to TRBD2. The trim removed 5 bases at V and 1 base at J, leaving 2 bases unmatched. CDR3 length equals 14 residues. In germline, CDR1 is LNHNV, CDR2 YYDKDF (reference sequence). The CDR3 region is CATSRTSVQETQYF. In DNA, the CDR3 is TGTGCCACCAGCCGGACTAGCGTCCAAGAGACCCAGTACTTC.

This clone was seen more than once but under ten times. The chain recombines TRBV5-4 with TRBJ1-1; possible D gene TRBD1, 6 bases. The germline V gene encodes CDR1 SGHNT and CDR2 YYREEE (reference sequence). V lost 5 bases to trimming and J lost 2 bases, with 13 bases between them. The CDR3 consists of 14 residues. The CDR3 loop is CASRREQGNTEAFF. In DNA, the CDR3 is TGTGCCAGCAGGCGCGAACAGGGTAACACTGAAGCTTTCTTT.

The chain recombines TRBV5-1 with TRBJ2-1; 7 nucleotides align to TRBD2. Germline trimming cut 0 bases from V and 3 bases from J; bases unmatched to any gene: 0. The CDR3 has 14 amino acids. CDR1 is SGHRS, CDR2 YFSETQ, per germline. The CDR3 sequence is CASSLGTSYNEQFF. CDR3 coding DNA: TGCGCCAGCAGCTTGGGGACTAGCTACAATGAGCAGTTCTTC.

The chain joins TRBV13 to TRBJ2-3; TRBD1 matches at 7 bases. Losses at the gene ends were 4 bases for V and 3 bases for J; bases not matched to a gene: 7. This CDR3 region has 15 residues. From germline, CDR1 is PRHDT and CDR2 FYEKMQ (reference sequence). CDR3 coding DNA: TGTGCCAGCAGCTCTAGGGGGCTGTTAACAGATACGCAGTATTTT. This sequence encodes CASSSRGLLTDTQYF.

The genes are TRBV4-2 and TRBJ2-4, with D perhaps matching TRBD2 (7 bases). V was shortened by 2 bases and J by 9 bases, with 17 bases between the two germline ends. This CDR3 spans 15 amino acids. CDR1 is LGHNA and CDR2 is YNFKEQ in the germline V gene. The CDR3 protein is CASSQTTGREGIQYF. The DNA for the CDR3 is TGTGCCAGCAGCCAAACTACAGGGAGGGAGGGCATTCAGTACTTC.